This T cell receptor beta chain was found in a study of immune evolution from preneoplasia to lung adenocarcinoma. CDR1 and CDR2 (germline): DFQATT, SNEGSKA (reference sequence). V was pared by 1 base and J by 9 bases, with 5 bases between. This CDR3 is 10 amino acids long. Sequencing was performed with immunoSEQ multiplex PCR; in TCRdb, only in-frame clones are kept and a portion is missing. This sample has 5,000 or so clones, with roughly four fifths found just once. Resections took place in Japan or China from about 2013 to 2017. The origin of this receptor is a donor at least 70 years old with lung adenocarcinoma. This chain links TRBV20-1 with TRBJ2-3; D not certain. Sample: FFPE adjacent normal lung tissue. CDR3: CSARVVTQYF. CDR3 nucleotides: TGCAGTGCTAGAGTCGTAACGCAGTATTTT.